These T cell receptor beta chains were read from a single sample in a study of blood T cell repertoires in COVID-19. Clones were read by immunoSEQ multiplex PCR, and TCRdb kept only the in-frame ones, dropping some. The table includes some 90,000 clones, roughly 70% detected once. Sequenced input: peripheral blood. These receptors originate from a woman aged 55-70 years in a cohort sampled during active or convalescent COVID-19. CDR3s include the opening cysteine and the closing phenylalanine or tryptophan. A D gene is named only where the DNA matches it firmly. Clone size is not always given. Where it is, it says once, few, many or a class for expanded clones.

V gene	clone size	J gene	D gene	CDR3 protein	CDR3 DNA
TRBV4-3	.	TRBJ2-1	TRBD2	CASSRLGGGEQFF	TGCGCCAGCAGCCGCCTGGGCGGGGGTGAGCAGTTCTTC
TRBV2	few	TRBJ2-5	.	CASSVGSGQETQYF	TGTGCCAGCAGTGTAGGCAGCGGACAAGAGACCCAGTACTTC
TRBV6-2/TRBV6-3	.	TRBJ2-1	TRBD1	CASSSRDRVWNEQFF	TGTGCCAGCAGTTCCCGGGACAGGGTCTGGAATGAGCAGTTCTTC
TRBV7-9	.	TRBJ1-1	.	CASSFPSSHQVLMNTEAFF	TGTGCCAGCAGCTTTCCCTCCTCGCATCAGGTGCTCATGAACACTGAAGCTTTCTTT
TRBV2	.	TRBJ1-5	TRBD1	CASNGQGGHSNQPQHF	TGTGCCAGCAATGGACAGGGGGGACATAGCAATCAGCCCCAGCATTTT
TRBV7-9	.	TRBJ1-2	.	CASSLDFRGYTF	TGTGCCAGCAGCTTAGATTTCCGTGGCTACACCTTC
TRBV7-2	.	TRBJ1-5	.	CASSSSDIPQPQHF	TGTGCCAGCAGCTCGTCGGACATTCCCCAGCCCCAGCATTTT
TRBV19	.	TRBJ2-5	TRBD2	CASSTSGTSIGKTQYF	TGTGCCAGTAGTACCTCCGGGACTAGCATCGGAAAGACCCAGTACTTC
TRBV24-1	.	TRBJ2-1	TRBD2	CATSNSGGYNEQFF	TGTGCCACCAGTAATAGCGGGGGTTACAATGAGCAGTTCTTC
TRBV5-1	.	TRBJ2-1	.	CASSLASDEQFF	TGCGCCAGCAGCTTGGCCTCGGATGAGCAGTTCTTC
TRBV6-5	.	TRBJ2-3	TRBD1	CASSYRTGAQYF	TGTGCCAGCAGTTACCGGACAGGGGCGCAGTATTTT
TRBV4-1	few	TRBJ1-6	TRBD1	CASSQDAGGRYNSPLHF	TGCGCCAGCAGCCAAGACGCAGGGGGCCGCTATAATTCACCCCTCCACTTT
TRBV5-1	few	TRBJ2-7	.	CASSAQRRYEQYF	TGCGCCAGCAGCGCTCAGAGGAGATACGAGCAGTACTTC
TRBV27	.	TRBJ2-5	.	CASSSQSRRGETQYF	TGTGCCAGCAGTTCGCAAAGTCGGAGAGGTGAGACCCAGTACTTC
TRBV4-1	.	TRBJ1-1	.	CASSQGQNYRTEAFF	TGCGCCAGCAGCCAAGGACAGAATTATCGAACTGAAGCTTTCTTT
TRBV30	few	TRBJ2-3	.	CAWSRDTSTDTQYF	TGTGCCTGGAGTCGGGACACAAGCACAGATACGCAGTATTTT
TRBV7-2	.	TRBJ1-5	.	CASSLGSSGRQPQHF	TGTGCCAGCAGCTTAGGTTCCTCTGGGAGGCAGCCCCAGCATTTT
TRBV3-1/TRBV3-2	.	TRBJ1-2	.	CASSQDSRSYGYTF	TGTGCCAGCAGCCAAGACAGCCGGAGCTATGGCTACACCTTC
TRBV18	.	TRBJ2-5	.	CASSPRAGEETQYF	TGTGCCAGCTCACCCAGGGCAGGGGAAGAGACCCAGTACTTC
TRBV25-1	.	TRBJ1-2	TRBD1	CASSPNRGLGYTF	TGTGCCAGCAGTCCAAACAGGGGGCTTGGCTACACCTTC
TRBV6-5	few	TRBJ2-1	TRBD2	CASSRGGAPDNEQFF	TGTGCCAGCAGTCGCGGGGGGGCTCCCGACAATGAGCAGTTCTTC
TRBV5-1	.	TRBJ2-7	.	CASSLRQGYEQYF	TGCGCCAGCAGCTTGAGGCAGGGCTACGAGCAGTACTTC
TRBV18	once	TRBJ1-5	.	CASSPPPVYGNQPQHF	TGTGCCAGCTCACCACCGCCGGTTTATGGCAATCAGCCCCAGCATTTT
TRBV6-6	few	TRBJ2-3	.	CASRQSSDTQYF	TGTGCCAGCAGACAATCTAGCGATACGCAGTATTTT
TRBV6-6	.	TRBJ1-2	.	CASRPGKGNYGYTF	TGTGCCAGTCGCCCGGGGAAGGGTAACTATGGCTACACCTTC
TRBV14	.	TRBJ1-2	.	CASSLNSILYGYTF	TGTGCCAGCAGCCTAAATTCCATCCTATATGGCTACACCTTC
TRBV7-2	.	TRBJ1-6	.	CASSLALAPLHF	TGTGCCAGCAGCTTAGCCCTAGCACCCCTCCACTTT
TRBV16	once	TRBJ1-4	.	CASSQRRGRNEKLFF	TGTGCCAGCAGCCAAAGACGGGGGAGAAATGAAAAACTGTTTTTT
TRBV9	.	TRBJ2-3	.	CASSVGLGVSLGDTQYF	TGTGCCAGCAGCGTAGGCCTCGGGGTGAGCCTGGGAGATACGCAGTATTTT
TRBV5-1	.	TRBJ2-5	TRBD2	CASILSGGALGETQYF	TGCGCCAGCATACTTAGCGGGGGGGCCCTTGGAGAGACCCAGTACTTC